Below are 23 T cell receptor beta chains sequenced from a single sample in a study of PD-1 blockade in classical Hodgkin lymphoma. All patients experienced relapse after autologous stem cell transplantation, and brentuximab vedotin exposure was variable. Repertoires were generated with immunoSEQ multiplex PCR, while TCRdb's copy carries only in-frame clones and drops some. The sample yields around 25,000 clones, roughly 80% seen once. This material consisted of peripheral blood mononuclear cells (PBMCs), taken at baseline. Receptor source: a human donor with classical Hodgkin lymphoma.

The gene calls are TRBV28 and TRBJ1-4; unclear D gene. There are 13 residues in the CDR3. V lost 7 bases and J 5 bases, leaving 11 bases between the germline ends. In germline, CDR1 is MDHEN, CDR2 SYDVKM. The CDR3 protein is CASTDPANEKLFF. The DNA for the CDR3 is TGTGCCAGCACCGACCCGGCCAATGAAAAACTGTTTTTT.

The chain joins TRBV29-1 to TRBJ2-7, with TRBD1 identical over 10 bases. CDR1 SQVTM and CDR2 ANQGSEA come from the germline V gene. J was trimmed by 4 bases and V by 5 bases; bases with no gene match: 11. This CDR3 has 15 residues. The CDR3 bases are TGCAGCGTTTCCGCCGGGACAGGGGTGGGATACGAGCAGTACTTC. This translates into CSVSAGTGVGYEQYF.

The J gene is TRBJ2-3, the V gene TRBV7-2; 7 bases map to TRBD2. Looked up from germline, CDR1 is SGHTA and CDR2 is FQGNSA. The CDR3 is 18 amino acids. V gave up 2 bases and J gave up 3 bases; unmatched junction bases: 14. For the CDR3, the DNA is TGTGCCAGCAGCTTAAGGAGCGGGGCTTTCCTAGGGACAGATACGCAGTATTTT. It is translated as CASSLRSGAFLGTDTQYF. Variable domain in full (rest from reference TRBV7-2 and TRBJ2-3): GAGVSQSPSNKVTEKGKDVELRCDPISGHTALYWYRQSLGQGLEFLIYFQGNSAPDKSGLPSDRFSAERTGGSVSTLTIQRTQQEDSAVYLCASSLRSGAFLGTDTQYFGPGTRLTVL.

The table lists this clone with a few counts. The CDR3 reads CASSVTGVGEKLFF. The CDR3 bases are TGTGCCAGTAGTGTGACAGGGGTCGGTGAAAAACTGTTTTTT. The V call is TRBV19, the J call TRBJ1-4; 8 nucleotides match TRBD1. The trim removed 5 bases at V and 7 bases at J, leaving 6 bases unmatched. The CDR3 length is 14 residues. Germline values: CDR1 LNHDA, CDR2 SQIVND (reference sequence).

V gene TRBV6-5 combines with J gene TRBJ1-1; no clear D. V was pared by 4 bases and J by 0 bases, with 3 bases between. Germline values: CDR1 MNHEY, CDR2 SVGAGI. The CDR3 sequence is 12 residues long. In nucleotides, the CDR3 is TGTGCCAGCAGTTCAATGAACACTGAAGCTTTCTTT. This codes for CASSSMNTEAFF.

The J gene is TRBJ1-1, the V gene TRBV5-6; D not certain. CDR1 is SGHDT and CDR2 is YYEEEE in the germline V gene. The V and J ends lost 4 bases and 1 base respectively, with 8 bases between them. This CDR3 region has 13 residues. In DNA form, the CDR3 reads TGTGCCAGCAGCCGGACGGGGAACACTGAAGCTTTCTTT. Translated, it gives CASSRTGNTEAFF.

CDR3 residues: CASSTRGDPNTGELFF. The CDR3 nucleotides are TGTGCCAGCAGCACCCGGGGGGATCCGAACACCGGGGAGCTGTTTTTT. V usage is TRBV11-2 and J usage is TRBJ2-2; TRBD2 agrees at 7 bases. V lost 5 bases to trimming and J lost 0 bases; unmatched junction nucleotides: 6. This CDR3 is 16 amino acids long. The germline V gene has CDR1 SGHAT and CDR2 FQNNGV.

V is TRBV6-6 and J is TRBJ1-1; 8 positions match TRBD1. Trimming cost V 2 bases and J 4 bases; bases outside gene matches: 3. Germline CDR1 is MNHNY and CDR2 is SVGAGI (reference sequence). This CDR3 is 14 amino acids long. The chain's CDR3 is CASSYQGAGTEAFF. The CDR3 DNA reads TGTGCCAGCAGTTACCAGGGGGCGGGCACTGAAGCTTTCTTT.

This clone is labeled medium-sized (0.01 to 0.1%). This sample includes further DNA sequences coding for the same CDR3. The chain recombines TRBV4-2 with TRBJ2-5, with unresolved D. There are 15 residues in the CDR3. The germline gives CDR1 LGHNA, CDR2 YNFKEQ. The V and J ends lost 0 bases and 3 bases respectively, with 11 bases between them. This chain's CDR3 is CASSQEVGVKETQYF. CDR3 in DNA: TGTGCCAGCAGCCAAGAGGTAGGAGTCAAAGAGACCCAGTACTTC.

This chain links TRBV7-2 with TRBJ1-4; TRBD1 might be the D (5 bases). V was clipped by 5 bases and J by 3 bases, with 13 bases between them. CDR1 is SGHTA and CDR2 is FQGNSA in the germline V gene. CDR3 length: 15 residues. The CDR3 DNA is TGTGCCAGCAGCAGTGACAGAAGATCTAATGAAAAACTGTTTTTT. Its translation: CASSSDRRSNEKLFF.

V and J are TRBV4-3 and TRBJ2-5; possible D gene TRBD1, 6 bases. The J call is in doubt because the DNA end fits TRBJ2-7 better. From germline, CDR1 is LGHNA and CDR2 YSLEER. CDR3 length equals 15 residues. The CDR3: CASSHARTDGYEQYF. The CDR3 nucleotides read TGCGCCAGCAGCCACGCCAGGACAGACGGATACGAGCAGTACTTC.

V is TRBV6-1 and J is TRBJ1-6, with unresolved D. This CDR3 region has 12 residues. V lost 3 bases, J lost 9 bases, and 6 bases lay in between. The germline gives CDR1 MNHNS, CDR2 SASEGT. The CDR3 DNA follows: TGTGCCAGCAGTGATGGCAGTTCACCCCTCCACTTT. Residues: CASSDGSSPLHF.

This chain joins TRBV29-1 and TRBJ2-3; D remains ambiguous. The germline V and J ends were trimmed by 1 base and 5 bases, with 10 bases remaining between them. The CDR3 sequence is 13 residues long. CDR1 SQVTM and CDR2 ANQGSEA come from the germline V gene. CDR3 in amino acids: CSVEGPERDTQYF. CDR3 sequence (DNA): TGCAGCGTTGAAGGCCCAGAGAGAGATACGCAGTATTTT.

This rearrangement joins TRBV11-1 to TRBJ1-6, with D possibly matching TRBD1 (6 bases). CDR1 is SGHAT, CDR2 FQDESV, per germline (reference sequence). This CDR3 is 16 amino acids long. V was trimmed by 5 bases and J by 8 bases, leaving 19 bases between them. CDR3 protein: CASSKRAGSGDSPLHF. In DNA, the CDR3 is TGTGCCAGCAGCAAAAGAGCTGGTTCAGGGGATTCACCCCTCCACTTT. Variable domain in full (rest from reference TRBV11-1 and TRBJ1-6): EAEVAQSPRYKITEKSQAVAFWCDPISGHATLYWYRQILGQGPELLVQFQDESVVDDSQLPKDRFSAERLKGVDSTLKIQPAELGDSAMYLCASSKRAGSGDSPLHFGNGTRLTVT.

The chain couples TRBV27 to TRBJ1-2; a possible D gene is TRBD1 (5 bases). The V gene lost 3 bases and the J gene lost 7 bases, with 18 bases spanning the gap. Germline V gene lookup returns CDR1 MNHEY and CDR2 SMNVEV (reference sequence). This CDR3 is 15 amino acids long. CDR3 sequence: CASSFLSWDRGGYTF. In nucleotides, the CDR3 is TGTGCCAGCAGTTTCCTCTCGTGGGACCGGGGTGGCTACACCTTC.

The genes are TRBV11-2 and TRBJ2-7, with D unresolved. Per the germline V gene, CDR1 is SGHAT and CDR2 is FQNNGV. This CDR3 comprises 13 residues. Trimming left V 2 bases short and J 5 bases short, with 10 bases between. The CDR3 region is CASSLIARNEQYF. The CDR3 DNA sequence: TGTGCCAGCAGCTTAATAGCCAGGAACGAGCAGTACTTC.

J is TRBJ2-7 and V is TRBV13; TRBD1 matches at 8 bases. This CDR3 is 14 amino acids long. Looked up from germline, CDR1 is PRHDT and CDR2 is FYEKMQ (reference sequence). The V and J ends lost 7 bases and 3 bases, in that order; junction bases with no gene match: 8. The CDR3 nucleotides read TGTGCCAGCATCCGGACAGGGATGGACTACGAGCAGTACTTC. Protein: CASIRTGMDYEQYF.

The chain uses TRBV6-1 and TRBJ2-1; no firm D call. V shed 5 bases and J shed 7 bases, with 3 bases lying between them. CDR3 length equals 10 residues. Germline CDR1 MNHNS, CDR2 SASEGT. The CDR3 reads CASSFNEQFF. CDR3 nucleotide sequence: TGTGCCAGCAGTTTTAATGAGCAGTTCTTC.

This sequence joins TRBV6-4 and TRBJ1-1; D is perhaps TRBD1 (5 bases). The germline V gene encodes CDR1 MRHNA and CDR2 SNTAGT. Between the trimmed V and J ends, which lost 9 bases and 1 base, there was a span of 18 bases. The CDR3 runs 15 residues. Here the CDR3 reads CASTIGGGTNTEAFF. The CDR3 DNA is TGTGCCAGTACCATTGGGGGGGGTACGAACACTGAAGCTTTCTTT.

This clone was found a few times. The gene calls are TRBV5-1 and TRBJ1-2; TRBD1 might be the D (6 bases). CDR3 size: 13 residues. The V and J ends lost 0 bases and 8 bases respectively, with 11 bases between them. Per the germline V gene, CDR1 is SGHRS and CDR2 is YFSETQ. For the CDR3, the DNA is TGCGCCAGCAGCTTGGGACAGGATTTAGGCTACACCTTC. Encoded protein: CASSLGQDLGYTF.

The chain combines TRBV7-8 with TRBJ1-1, with D possibly TRBD1 on 5 matching bases. With 0 bases removed from V and 5 bases from J, the gap between germline ends came to 13 bases. The CDR3 is 15 amino acids. Germline CDR1 SGHVS, CDR2 FQNEAQ. CDR3 nucleotide sequence: TGTGCCAGCAGCTTAGCCGGCAGGGAGAGGACTGAAGCTTTCTTT. Translating gives CASSLAGRERTEAFF. Based on the CDR3 plus reference TRBV7-8 and TRBJ1-1, the full variable domain is GAGVSQSPRYKVAKRGQDVALRCDPISGHVSLFWYQQALGQGPEFLTYFQNEAQLDKSGLPSDRFFAERPEGSVSTLKIQRTQQEDSAVYLCASSLAGRERTEAFFGQGTRLTVV.

The rearrangement uses TRBV6-5 and TRBJ2-7; D may be TRBD1 or TRBD2 (5 bases each). This CDR3 has 13 amino acids. The V end lost 5 bases, the J end lost 6 bases, and 14 bases lay between the germline ends. The germline V gene has CDR1 MNHEY and CDR2 SVGAGI. CDR3 bases: TGTGCCAGCAGTATTGGCGAGGGGTTCGAGCAGTACTTC. It encodes CASSIGEGFEQYF.

The chain joins TRBV5-7 to TRBJ1-4; TRBD1 is a possible D gene (6 bases). TRBV5-7 is reported as an ORF; its role is uncertain. CDR3 length: 12 residues. V lost 3 bases and J 8 bases, leaving 8 bases between the germline ends. This CDR3 is CASSYQGEKLFF. In nucleotides, the CDR3 is TGTGCCAGCAGCTACCAGGGGGAAAAACTGTTTTTT.